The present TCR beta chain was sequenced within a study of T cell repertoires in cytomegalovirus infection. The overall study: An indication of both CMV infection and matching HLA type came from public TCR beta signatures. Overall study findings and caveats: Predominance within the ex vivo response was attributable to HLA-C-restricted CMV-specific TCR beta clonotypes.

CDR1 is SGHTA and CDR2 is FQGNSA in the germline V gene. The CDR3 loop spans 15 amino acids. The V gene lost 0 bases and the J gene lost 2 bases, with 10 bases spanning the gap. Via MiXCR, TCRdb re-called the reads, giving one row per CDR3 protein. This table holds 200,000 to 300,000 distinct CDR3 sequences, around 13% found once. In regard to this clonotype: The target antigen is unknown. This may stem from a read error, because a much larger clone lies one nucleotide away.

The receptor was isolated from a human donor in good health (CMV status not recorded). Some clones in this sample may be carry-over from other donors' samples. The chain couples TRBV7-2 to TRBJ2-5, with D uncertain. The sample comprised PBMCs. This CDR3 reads CASSLARPIQETQYF. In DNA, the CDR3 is TGTGCCAGCAGCTTAGCCCGCCCTATACAAGAGACCCAGTACTTC.